The source of this T cell receptor (beta chain) is a study of regulatory dendritic cells for organ transplantation. Study as a whole: Regulatory dendritic cells were monocyte-derived, receiving vitamin D3 on days 0 and 4 and IL-10 on day 4. On day 6, the dendritic cells were exposed to LPS.

CFSE-labeled sorted T cells met regulatory or mature dendritic cells for five to six days. Memory T cells were CD45RO+, naive were CD45RA+, sorted by FACS. This CDR3 contains 17 residues. Trimming cost V 5 bases and J 0 bases; bases outside gene matches: 9. From germline, CDR1 is SEHNR and CDR2 FQNEAQ (reference sequence). A remark on this clone: Its target is not known.

The data were produced by immunoSEQ multiplex PCR, yet TCRdb's version contains in-frame clones alone and is incomplete. The top ten hold roughly 2.5% of the sample, which has some 9,600 clones, 65% to 85% seen once. The sample consisted of memory CD4+ T cells from blood cultured with dendritic cells. As to subset: CD45RO+ memory T cells. The chain is built from TRBV7-9 and TRBJ2-3, with 9 positions matching TRBD2. This receptor was identified in a human donor in good health. The CDR3 protein is CASSILAGGLSTDTQYF. The CDR3 DNA is TGTGCCAGCAGCATTTTGGCGGGGGGGTTAAGCACAGATACGCAGTATTTT.